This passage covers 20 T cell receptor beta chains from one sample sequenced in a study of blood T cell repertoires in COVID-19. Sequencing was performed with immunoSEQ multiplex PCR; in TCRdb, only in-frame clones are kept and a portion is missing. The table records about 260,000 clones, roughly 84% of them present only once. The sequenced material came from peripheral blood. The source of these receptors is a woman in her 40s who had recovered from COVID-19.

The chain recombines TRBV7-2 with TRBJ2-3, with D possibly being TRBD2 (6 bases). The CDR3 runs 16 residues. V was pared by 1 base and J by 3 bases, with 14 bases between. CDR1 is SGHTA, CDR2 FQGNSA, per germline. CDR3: CASSLGPGLGTDTQYF. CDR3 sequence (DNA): TGTGCCAGCAGCTTAGGGCCGGGACTCGGGACAGATACGCAGTATTTT.

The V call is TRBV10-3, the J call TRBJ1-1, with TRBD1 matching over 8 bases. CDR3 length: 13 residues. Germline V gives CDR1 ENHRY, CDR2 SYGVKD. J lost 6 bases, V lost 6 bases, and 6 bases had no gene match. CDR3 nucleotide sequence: TGTGCCATCAGGGGACAGGATAGAGCTGAAGCTTTCTTT. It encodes CAIRGQDRAEAFF.

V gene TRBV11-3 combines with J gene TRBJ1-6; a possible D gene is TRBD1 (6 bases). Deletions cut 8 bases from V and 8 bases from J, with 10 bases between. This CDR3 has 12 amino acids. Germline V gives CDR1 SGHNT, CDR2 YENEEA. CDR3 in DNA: TGTGCCAGCGGGGGCGCTTATTCACCCCTCCACTTT. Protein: CASGGAYSPLHF.

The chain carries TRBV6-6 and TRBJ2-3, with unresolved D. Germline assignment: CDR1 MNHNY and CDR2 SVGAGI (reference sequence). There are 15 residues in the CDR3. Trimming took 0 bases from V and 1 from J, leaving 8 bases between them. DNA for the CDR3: TGTGCCAGCAGTTACTCGGTGACTCGCACAGATACGCAGTATTTT. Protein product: CASSYSVTRTDTQYF.

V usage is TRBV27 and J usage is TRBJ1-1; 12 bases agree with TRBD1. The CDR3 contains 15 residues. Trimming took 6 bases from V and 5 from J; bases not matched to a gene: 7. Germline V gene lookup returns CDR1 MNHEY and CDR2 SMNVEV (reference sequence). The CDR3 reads CASRSGTGGSTEAFF. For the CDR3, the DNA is TGTGCCAGCAGGTCCGGGACAGGGGGCAGTACTGAAGCTTTCTTT.

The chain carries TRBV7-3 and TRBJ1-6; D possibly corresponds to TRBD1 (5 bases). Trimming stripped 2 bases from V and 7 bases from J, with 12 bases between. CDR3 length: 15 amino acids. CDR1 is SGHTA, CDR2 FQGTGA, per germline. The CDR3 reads CASSLLGARNSPLHF. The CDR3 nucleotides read TGTGCCAGCAGCTTATTAGGGGCCCGGAATTCACCCCTCCACTTT.

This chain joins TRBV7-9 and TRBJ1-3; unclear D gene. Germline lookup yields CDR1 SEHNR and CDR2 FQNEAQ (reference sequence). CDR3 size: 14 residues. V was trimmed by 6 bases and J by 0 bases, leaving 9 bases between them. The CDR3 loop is CASSFFGSGNTIYF. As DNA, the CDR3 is TGTGCCAGCAGTTTTTTCGGCTCTGGAAACACCATATATTTT.

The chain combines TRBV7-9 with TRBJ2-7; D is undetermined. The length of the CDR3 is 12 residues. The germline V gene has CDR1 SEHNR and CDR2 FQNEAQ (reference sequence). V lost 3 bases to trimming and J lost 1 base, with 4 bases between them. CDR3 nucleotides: TGTGCCAGCAGCTTTCAGTCCTACGAGCAGTACTTC. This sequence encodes CASSFQSYEQYF.

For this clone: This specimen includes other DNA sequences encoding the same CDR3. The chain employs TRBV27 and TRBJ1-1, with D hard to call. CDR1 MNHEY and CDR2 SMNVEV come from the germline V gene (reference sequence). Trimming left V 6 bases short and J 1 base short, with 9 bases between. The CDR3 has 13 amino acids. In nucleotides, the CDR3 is TGTGCCAGCAGCCCCAGACAGAACACTGAAGCTTTCTTT. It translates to CASSPRQNTEAFF.

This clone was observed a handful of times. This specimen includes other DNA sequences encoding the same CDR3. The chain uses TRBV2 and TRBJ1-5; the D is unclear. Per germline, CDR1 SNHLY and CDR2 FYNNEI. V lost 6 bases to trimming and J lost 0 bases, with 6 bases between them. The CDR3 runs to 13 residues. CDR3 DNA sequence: TGTGCCAGCAGGCGGGATAGCAATCAGCCCCAGCATTTT. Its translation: CASRRDSNQPQHF.

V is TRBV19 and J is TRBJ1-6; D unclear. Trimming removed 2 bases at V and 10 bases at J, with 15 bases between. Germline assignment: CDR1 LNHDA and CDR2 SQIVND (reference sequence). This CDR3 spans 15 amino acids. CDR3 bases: TGTGCCAGTAGTATAAGCGAGGGATCGTCGTCACCCCTCCACTTT. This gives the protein CASSISEGSSSPLHF.

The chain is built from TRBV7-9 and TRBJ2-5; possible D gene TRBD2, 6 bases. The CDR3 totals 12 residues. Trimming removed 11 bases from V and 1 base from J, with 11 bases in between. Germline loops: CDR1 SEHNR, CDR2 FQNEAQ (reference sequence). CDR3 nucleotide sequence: TGTGCCGGCGGGGCAACCCAAGAGACCCAGTACTTC. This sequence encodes CAGGATQETQYF.

The CDR3 spells CASSLGTGYTEAFF. The CDR3 DNA reads as TGTGCCAGCAGCTTAGGGACAGGGTACACTGAAGCTTTCTTT. The V call is TRBV5-4, the J call TRBJ1-1, with 9 nucleotides matching TRBD1. V lost 2 bases and J lost 3; bases outside the gene matches: 2. CDR1 is SGHNT, CDR2 YYREEE, per germline (reference sequence). The CDR3 contains 14 residues.

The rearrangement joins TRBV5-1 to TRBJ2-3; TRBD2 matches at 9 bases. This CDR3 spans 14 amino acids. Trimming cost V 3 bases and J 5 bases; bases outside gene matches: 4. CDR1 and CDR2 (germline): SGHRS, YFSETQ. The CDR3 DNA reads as TGCGCCAGCAGCTGGGGACTAGCCGGAGATACGCAGTATTTT. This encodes CASSWGLAGDTQYF.

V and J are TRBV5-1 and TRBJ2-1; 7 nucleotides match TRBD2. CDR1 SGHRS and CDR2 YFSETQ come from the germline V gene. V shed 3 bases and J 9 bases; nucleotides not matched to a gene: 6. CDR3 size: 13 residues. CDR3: CASSWRGEGEQFF. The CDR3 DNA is TGCGCCAGCAGCTGGCGAGGGGAGGGTGAGCAGTTCTTC.

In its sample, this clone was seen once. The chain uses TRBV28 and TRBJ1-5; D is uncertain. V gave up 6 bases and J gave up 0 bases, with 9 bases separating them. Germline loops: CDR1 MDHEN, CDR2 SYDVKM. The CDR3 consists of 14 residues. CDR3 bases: TGTGCCAGCAGCTACGAAAGTAGCAATCAGCCCCAGCATTTT. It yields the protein CASSYESSNQPQHF.

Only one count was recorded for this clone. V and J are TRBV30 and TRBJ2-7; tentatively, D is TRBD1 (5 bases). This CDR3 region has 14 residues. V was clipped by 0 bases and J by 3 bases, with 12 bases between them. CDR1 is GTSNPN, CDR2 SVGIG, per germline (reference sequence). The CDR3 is CAWSVGQGNYEQYF. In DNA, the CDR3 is TGTGCCTGGAGTGTAGGGCAGGGCAACTACGAGCAGTACTTC.

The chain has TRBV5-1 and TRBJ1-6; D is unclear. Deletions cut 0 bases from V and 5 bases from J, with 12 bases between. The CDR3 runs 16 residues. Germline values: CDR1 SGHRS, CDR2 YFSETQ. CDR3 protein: CASSLGGGQNNSPLHF. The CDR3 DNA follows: TGCGCCAGCAGCTTGGGTGGTGGGCAAAATAATTCACCCCTCCACTTT.

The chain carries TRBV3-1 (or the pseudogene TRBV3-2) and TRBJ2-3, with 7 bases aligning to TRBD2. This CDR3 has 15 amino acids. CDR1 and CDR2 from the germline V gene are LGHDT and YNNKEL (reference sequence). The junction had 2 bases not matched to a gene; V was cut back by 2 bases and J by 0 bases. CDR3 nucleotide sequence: TGTGCCAGCAGCCAAAGACTAGCAAGCACAGATACGCAGTATTTT. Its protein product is CASSQRLASTDTQYF.

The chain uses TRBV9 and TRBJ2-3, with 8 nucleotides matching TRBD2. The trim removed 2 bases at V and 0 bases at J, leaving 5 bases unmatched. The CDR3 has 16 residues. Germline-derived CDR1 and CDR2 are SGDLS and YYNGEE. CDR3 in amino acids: CASSVLSGGSTDTQYF. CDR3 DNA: TGTGCCAGCAGCGTTCTCAGCGGGGGTAGCACAGATACGCAGTATTTT.